The next 32 T cell receptor beta chains were all read from a single sample in a study of blood T cell repertoires in COVID-19. Only in-frame clones appear in the TCRdb table, and some are missing; sequencing was by immunoSEQ multiplex PCR. The repertoire holds about 79,000 clones, with approximately 90% as singletons. The specimen sequenced was peripheral blood. The receptors shown here come from a man between 65 and 85 years old with active or convalescent COVID-19.

V is TRBV28 and J is TRBJ1-2; D may be TRBD1 (5 bases). Trimming removed 6 bases from V and 3 bases from J, with 11 bases in between. Germline assignment: CDR1 MDHEN and CDR2 SYDVKM. This CDR3 has 13 residues. The CDR3 spells CASRPQGYYGYTF. CDR3 DNA sequence: TGTGCCAGCAGACCTCAGGGCTACTATGGCTACACCTTC.

V and J are TRBV18 and TRBJ2-3; 14 bases align to TRBD2. The CDR3 length is 16 residues. Losses at the gene ends were 3 bases for V and 6 bases for J; bases not matched to a gene: 5. Germline assignment: CDR1 KGHSH and CDR2 LQKENI. The CDR3 sequence: CASSPGTSGSTDTQYF. The CDR3 region has the DNA TGTGCCAGCTCACCCGGGACTAGCGGGAGTACCGATACGCAGTATTTT. Supplemented by reference TRBV18 and TRBJ2-3, the full variable domain reads NAGVMQNPRHLVRRRGQEARLRCSPMKGHSHVYWYRQLPEEGLKFMVYLQKENIIDESGMPKERFSAEFPKEGPSILRIQQVVRGDSAAYFCASSPGTSGSTDTQYFGPGTRLTVL.

The chain is built from TRBV6-6 and TRBJ2-1; D perhaps matches TRBD2 (6 bases). The CDR3 has 14 residues. Germline V gene sequence: CDR1 MNHNY, CDR2 SVGAGI (reference sequence). V was pared by 7 bases and J by 4 bases, with 14 bases between. CDR3 amino acids: CASNLRERYNEQFF. In nucleotides, the CDR3 is TGTGCCAGCAATTTACGGGAGAGGTACAATGAGCAGTTCTTC.

This sequence joins TRBV14 and TRBJ2-2, with 10 bases identical to TRBD1. Germline V gene data show CDR1 as SGHDN and CDR2 as FVKESK. The length of the CDR3 is 17 residues. Unmatched junction bases numbered 7, after V lost 5 bases and J lost 1 base. CDR3 sequence: CASSRRQGAGNTGELFF. CDR3 in DNA: TGTGCCAGCAGCAGACGACAGGGGGCTGGGAACACCGGGGAGCTGTTTTTT.

V usage is TRBV12-3 or TRBV12-4 and J usage is TRBJ2-1; weak D call: TRBD2 (5 bases). This CDR3 comprises 13 residues. V was trimmed by 2 bases and J by 5 bases, leaving 7 bases between them. The chain's CDR3 is CASSLLRDNEQFF. DNA of the CDR3: TGTGCCAGCAGTTTATTGCGGGACAATGAGCAGTTCTTC.

The chain links TRBV15 to TRBJ1-2; possibly TRBD1 for D (5 bases). V was shortened by 0 bases and J by 8 bases, with 13 bases between the two germline ends. The CDR3 loop spans 14 amino acids. The germline CDR1 and CDR2 sequences are LNHNV and YYDKDF (reference sequence). The CDR3 sequence is CATSRDGRASGYTF. In DNA, the CDR3 is TGTGCCACCAGCAGAGATGGCAGGGCCTCCGGCTACACCTTC. Drawing the rest from reference TRBV15 and TRBJ1-2, the complete variable domain is DAMVIQNPRYQVTQFGKPVTLSCSQTLNHNVMYWYQQKSSQAPKLLFHYYDKDFNNEADTPDNFQSRRPNTSFCFLDIRSPGLGDTAMYLCATSRDGRASGYTFGSGTRLTVV.

The table lists this clone with a count of one. The rearrangement uses TRBV30 and TRBJ2-5; 7 bases line up with TRBD1. This CDR3 is 13 amino acids long. CDR1 is GTSNPN, CDR2 SVGIG, per germline (reference sequence). V lost 2 bases, J lost 1 base, and 1 base stayed unmatched. CDR3 protein: CAWSTGAQETQYF. The CDR3 DNA follows: TGTGCCTGGAGTACAGGGGCCCAAGAGACCCAGTACTTC.

CDR3 DNA: TGTGCCACCACGGGACAACCCTACAATGAGCAGTTCTTC. The encoded protein is CATTGQPYNEQFF. The genes are TRBV24-1 and TRBJ2-1; perhaps TRBD1 as D (6 bases). The CDR3 runs to 13 residues. Trimming removed 8 bases from V and 2 bases from J, with 9 bases in between. Germline V gene lookup returns CDR1 KGHDR and CDR2 SFDVKD.

This chain uses TRBV7-2 with TRBJ1-1, with D uncertain. V lost 3 bases and J 5 bases, leaving 10 bases between the germline ends. Germline-derived CDR1 and CDR2 are SGHTA and FQGNSA. The CDR3 contains 13 residues. The CDR3 reads CASSFGGGTEAFF. In DNA, the CDR3 is TGTGCCAGCAGCTTCGGAGGTGGGACTGAAGCTTTCTTT.

The chain employs TRBV4-2 and TRBJ1-1, with D tentatively TRBD1 (5 bases). This CDR3 spans 15 amino acids. The V end lost 0 bases, the J end lost 3 bases, and 11 bases lay between the germline ends. CDR1 LGHNA and CDR2 YNFKEQ come from the germline V gene. This CDR3 is CASSQDGGRDTEAFF. The CDR3 region has the DNA TGTGCCAGCAGCCAAGATGGTGGCAGGGACACTGAAGCTTTCTTT.

V is TRBV15 and J is TRBJ1-2; TRBD1 might be the D (6 bases). The V gene lost 0 bases and the J gene lost 2 bases, with 7 bases spanning the gap. The CDR3 totals 14 residues. From germline, CDR1 is LNHNV and CDR2 YYDKDF (reference sequence). This CDR3 is CATSRDQGNYGYTF. The CDR3 DNA reads TGTGCCACCAGCAGAGATCAGGGGAACTATGGCTACACCTTC.

The gene calls are TRBV7-8 and TRBJ2-3; D possibly corresponds to TRBD1 (5 bases). Trimming pared 1 base from V and 5 bases from J, leaving 10 bases between. Germline CDR1 and CDR2: SGHVS and FQNEAQ. CDR3 length: 14 residues. Here the CDR3 reads CASSLVAGKDTQYF. DNA for the CDR3: TGTGCCAGCAGCTTAGTGGCAGGGAAAGATACGCAGTATTTT.

The chain combines TRBV9 with TRBJ2-7; a weak D match, TRBD2 (5 bases). Germline-derived CDR1 and CDR2 are SGDLS and YYNGEE. This CDR3 spans 12 amino acids. With 0 bases removed from V and 6 bases from J, the gap between germline ends came to 7 bases. The CDR3 bases are TGTGCCAGCAGCGTAGTTGGAGGCGAGCAGTACTTC. Amino acid sequence: CASSVVGGEQYF.

The chain combines TRBV6-2 or TRBV6-3 with TRBJ2-3, with a weak D call TRBD1 (6 bases). The CDR3 extends over 16 amino acids. Germline V gene sequence: CDR1 MNHEY, CDR2 SVGEGT. Trimming removed 2 bases at V and 2 bases at J, with 14 bases between. DNA of the CDR3: TGTGCCAGCAGTTACGATTGGGACACTTCCACAGATACGCAGTATTTT. This encodes CASSYDWDTSTDTQYF.

This clone was counted a few times. The genes are TRBV5-6 and TRBJ1-2; a weak D match, TRBD1 (5 bases). CDR1 SGHDT and CDR2 YYEEEE come from the germline V gene. V was clipped by 4 bases and J by 5 bases, with 9 bases between them. The CDR3 covers 12 residues. This CDR3 reads CASSIGVYGYTF. The CDR3, as DNA: TGTGCCAGCAGCATAGGGGTGTATGGCTACACCTTC.

V gene TRBV11-2 combines with J gene TRBJ2-7, with D possibly TRBD2 on 5 matching bases. From germline, CDR1 is SGHAT and CDR2 FQNNGV. The CDR3 is 13 amino acids. With 1 base removed from V and 3 bases from J, the gap between germline ends came to 7 bases. The CDR3 spells CASSLGRYYEQYF. CDR3 DNA: TGTGCCAGCAGCTTAGGGAGGTACTACGAGCAGTACTTC.

V gene TRBV10-3 combines with J gene TRBJ1-1; D gene unclear. Trimming shortened V by 10 bases and J by 2 bases, and 23 bases separated the two germline ends. The germline gives CDR1 ENHRY, CDR2 SYGVKD. The CDR3 is 16 residues long. The CDR3 nucleotides are TGTGCCACCCTCCACAGTGATCTCGTTTCCAACACTGAAGCTTTCTTT. Its translation is CATLHSDLVSNTEAFF.

This clone was found once. The rearrangement links TRBV19 to TRBJ1-4; no clear D gene. The CDR3 runs 15 residues. Germline V gene sequence: CDR1 LNHDA, CDR2 SQIVND (reference sequence). Trimming shortened V by 5 bases and J by 0 bases, and 10 bases separated the two germline ends. CDR3 in amino acids: CASSQGLATNEKLFF. The CDR3 nucleotides read TGTGCCAGTAGTCAAGGACTGGCAACTAATGAAAAACTGTTTTTT.

V and J are TRBV24-1 and TRBJ2-3; D unresolved. V lost 9 bases and J 4 bases, leaving 16 bases between the germline ends. CDR1 and CDR2 (germline): KGHDR, SFDVKD. The CDR3 runs 14 residues. The DNA for the CDR3 is TGTGCCACCGGGTGGAGTGGGTCGGCAGATACGCAGTATTTT. Protein product: CATGWSGSADTQYF.

The chain carries TRBV7-2 and TRBJ2-7; maybe TRBD2 (5 bases). Trimming shortened V by 5 bases and J by 6 bases, and 20 bases separated the two germline ends. Germline V gives CDR1 SGHTA, CDR2 FQGNSA. The CDR3 totals 15 residues. CDR3 loop: CASSVGRHISGEQYF. CDR3 sequence (DNA): TGTGCCAGCAGCGTTGGCAGGCACATAAGCGGCGAGCAGTACTTC.

The J gene is TRBJ1-4, the V gene TRBV20-1; the match to TRBD1 covers 9 bases. Looked up from germline, CDR1 is DFQATT and CDR2 is SNEGSKA (reference sequence). The CDR3 sequence is 15 residues long. V shed 3 bases, J shed 8 bases, and the junction held 10 bases outside the gene matches. CDR3 nucleotides: TGCAGTGCTAGTCCAAAAACAGGGGGCGGGGAAAAACTGTTTTTT. This gives the protein CSASPKTGGGEKLFF.

By proportion, this clone is medium-sized. CDR3 loop: CASRRNRGPYEQYF. CDR3 DNA: TGCGCCAGCCGCAGGAACAGGGGGCCTTACGAGCAGTACTTC. The chain uses TRBV5-1 and TRBJ2-7; 9 bases fit TRBD1. This CDR3 is 14 amino acids long. CDR1 and CDR2 (germline): SGHRS, YFSETQ. Trimming at V came to 7 bases and at J to 4 bases, leaving 9 bases not matched to a gene.

The chain has TRBV5-1 and TRBJ2-7; 9 nucleotides align to TRBD2. The junction had 5 bases not matched to a gene; V was cut back by 4 bases and J by 6 bases. The CDR3 extends over 13 amino acids. The germline V gene has CDR1 SGHRS and CDR2 YFSETQ. Here the CDR3 DNA reads TGCGCCAGCAGCGTAGGGACTAGCTTCGAGCAGTACTTC. Protein product: CASSVGTSFEQYF.

CDR3 DNA: TGTGCCTGGAGTGTAGGCGGGGGATCCTACGAGCAGTACTTC. Translated, it gives CAWSVGGGSYEQYF. V gene TRBV30 combines with J gene TRBJ2-7, with TRBD2 matching over 7 bases. This CDR3 has 14 amino acids. Germline V lookup: CDR1 GTSNPN, CDR2 SVGIG (reference sequence). J lost 1 base, V lost 0 bases, and 3 bases had no gene match.

The rearrangement joins TRBV19 to TRBJ1-5; D unresolved. The V gene's germline CDR1 is LNHDA and CDR2 SQIVND (reference sequence). There are 15 residues in the CDR3. V was pared by 6 bases and J by 3 bases, with 15 bases between. This CDR3 reads CASRYREADNQPQHF. CDR3 in DNA: TGTGCCAGTAGGTATCGGGAGGCGGACAATCAGCCCCAGCATTTT. The variable domain in full, completed from reference TRBV19 and TRBJ1-5, reads DGGITQSPKYLFRKEGQNVTLSCEQNLNHDAMYWYRQDPGQGLRLIYYSQIVNDFQKGDIAEGYSVSREKKESFPLTVTSAQKNPTAFYLCASRYREADNQPQHFGDGTRLSIL.

The CDR3 sequence: CASNRGDHYNEQFF. DNA of the CDR3: TGTGCCAGCAACAGGGGTGACCACTACAATGAGCAGTTCTTC. The rearrangement links TRBV28 to TRBJ2-1; 7 bases agree with TRBD1. CDR1 is MDHEN and CDR2 is SYDVKM in the germline V gene. There are 14 residues in the CDR3. Germline trimming cut 7 bases from V and 3 bases from J; bases unmatched to any gene: 6.

The chain recombines TRBV7-2 with TRBJ1-4; 8 positions agree with TRBD1. The CDR3 covers 15 residues. Germline V CDR1 and CDR2: SGHTA, FQGNSA. Trimming took 5 bases from V and 8 from J; bases not matched to a gene: 10. CDR3 residues: CASSPLGDRSEKLFF. The DNA of the CDR3 is TGTGCCAGCAGCCCCCTCGGGGACAGGTCCGAAAAACTGTTTTTT.

V and J are TRBV20-1 and TRBJ1-2; D is unresolved. Germline values: CDR1 DFQATT, CDR2 SNEGSKA (reference sequence). The CDR3 has 11 residues. V lost 7 bases, J lost 8 bases, and 14 bases lay in between. The CDR3 spells CSGRDPRGYTF. The CDR3, as DNA: TGCAGTGGGAGGGATCCTCGCGGCTACACCTTC.

The chain is built from TRBV6-4 and TRBJ2-1, with 8 bases matching TRBD2. Trimming removed 0 bases from V and 4 bases from J; junction bases left unmatched: 29. The CDR3 is made up of 24 amino acids. Germline lookup yields CDR1 MRHNA and CDR2 SNTAGT. CDR3 sequence: CASSDSGGRAHPVAGPTGYNEQFF. CDR3 DNA: TGTGCCAGCAGTGACTCGGGGGGGCGGGCACATCCTGTAGCGGGACCTACGGGGTACAATGAGCAGTTCTTC.

The CDR3 DNA is TGCGCCAGCAGCCGAGAGACAGGGCTGAGTGGCTACACCTTC. The encoded protein is CASSRETGLSGYTF. This chain connects TRBV4-3 to TRBJ1-2; 7 nucleotides align to TRBD1. Unmatched junction bases numbered 9, after V lost 4 bases and J lost 7 bases. Germline V gene data show CDR1 as LGHNA and CDR2 as YSLEER. The length of the CDR3 is 14 residues.

A word on this clone: This CDR3 is also generated by other DNA sequences in the sample. The chain has TRBV28 and TRBJ1-2, with TRBD1 matching 10 bases. Per germline, CDR1 MDHEN and CDR2 SYDVKM. The CDR3 loop spans 14 amino acids. J lost 3 bases, V lost 4 bases, and 2 bases had no gene match. The CDR3 protein is CASSSGQGDYGYTF. In DNA, the CDR3 is TGTGCCAGCAGTTCCGGACAGGGGGACTATGGCTACACCTTC.

The chain employs TRBV7-3 and TRBJ2-2; 14 bases are shared with TRBD2. The CDR3 spans 18 residues. Germline-derived CDR1 and CDR2 are SGHTA and FQGTGA. V lost 1 base and J lost 4; bases outside the gene matches: 5. CDR3 sequence (DNA): TGTGCCAGCAGCTTAATGGCGACTAGCGGGAGGGCCACCGGGGAGCTGTTTTTT. Translated: CASSLMATSGRATGELFF. The full variable domain, its missing parts supplied by reference TRBV7-3 and TRBJ2-2, is GAGVSQTPSNKVTEKGKYVELRCDPISGHTALYWYRQSLGQGPEFLIYFQGTGAADDSGLPNDRFFAVRPEGSVSTLKIQRTERGDSAVYLCASSLMATSGRATGELFFGEGSRLTVL.